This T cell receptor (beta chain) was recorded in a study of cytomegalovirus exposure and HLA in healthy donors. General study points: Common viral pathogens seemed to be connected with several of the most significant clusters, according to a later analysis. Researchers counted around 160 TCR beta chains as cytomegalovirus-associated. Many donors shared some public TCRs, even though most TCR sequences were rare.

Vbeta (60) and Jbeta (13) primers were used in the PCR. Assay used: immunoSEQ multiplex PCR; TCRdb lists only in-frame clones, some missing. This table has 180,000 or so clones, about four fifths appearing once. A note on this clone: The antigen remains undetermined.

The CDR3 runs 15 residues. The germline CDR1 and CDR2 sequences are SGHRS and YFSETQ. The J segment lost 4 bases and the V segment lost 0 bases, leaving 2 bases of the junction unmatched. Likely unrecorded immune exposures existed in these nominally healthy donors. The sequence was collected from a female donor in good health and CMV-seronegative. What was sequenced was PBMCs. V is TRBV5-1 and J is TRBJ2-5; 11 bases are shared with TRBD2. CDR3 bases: TGCGCCAGCAGCTTGGCCCTAGCGGGGGGAGAGACCCAGTACTTC. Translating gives CASSLALAGGETQYF.